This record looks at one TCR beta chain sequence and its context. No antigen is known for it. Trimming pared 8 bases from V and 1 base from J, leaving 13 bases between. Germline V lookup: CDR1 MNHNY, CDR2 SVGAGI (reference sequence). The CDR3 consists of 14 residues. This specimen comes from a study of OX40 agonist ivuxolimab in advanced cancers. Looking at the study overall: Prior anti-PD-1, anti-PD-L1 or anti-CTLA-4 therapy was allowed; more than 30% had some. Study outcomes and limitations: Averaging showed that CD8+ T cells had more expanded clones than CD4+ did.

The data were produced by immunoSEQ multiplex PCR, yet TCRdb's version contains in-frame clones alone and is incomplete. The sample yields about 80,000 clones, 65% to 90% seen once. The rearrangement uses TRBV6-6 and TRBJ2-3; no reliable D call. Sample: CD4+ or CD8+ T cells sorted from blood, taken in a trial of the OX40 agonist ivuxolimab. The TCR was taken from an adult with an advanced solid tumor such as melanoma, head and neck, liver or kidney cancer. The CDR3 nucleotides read TGTGCCAGCGTTCAAGTCGGTGGCACAGATACGCAGTATTTT. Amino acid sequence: CASVQVGGTDTQYF.